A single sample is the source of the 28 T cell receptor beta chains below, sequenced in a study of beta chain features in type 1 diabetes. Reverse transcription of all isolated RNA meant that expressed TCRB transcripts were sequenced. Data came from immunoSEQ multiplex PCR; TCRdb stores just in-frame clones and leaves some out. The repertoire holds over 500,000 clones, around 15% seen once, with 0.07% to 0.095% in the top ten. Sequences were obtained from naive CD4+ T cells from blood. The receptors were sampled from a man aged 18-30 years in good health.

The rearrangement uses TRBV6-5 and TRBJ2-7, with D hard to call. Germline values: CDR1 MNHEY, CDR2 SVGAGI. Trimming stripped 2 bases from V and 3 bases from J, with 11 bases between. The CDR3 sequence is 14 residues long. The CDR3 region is CASSYERRGYEQYF. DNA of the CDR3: TGTGCCAGCAGTTACGAGCGTCGCGGCTACGAGCAGTACTTC.

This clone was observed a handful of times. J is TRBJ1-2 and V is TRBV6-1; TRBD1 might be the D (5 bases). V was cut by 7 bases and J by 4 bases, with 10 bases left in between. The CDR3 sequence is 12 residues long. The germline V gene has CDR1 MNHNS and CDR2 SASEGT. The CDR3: CASKPGLYGYTF. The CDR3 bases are TGTGCCAGCAAACCGGGACTCTATGGCTACACCTTC.

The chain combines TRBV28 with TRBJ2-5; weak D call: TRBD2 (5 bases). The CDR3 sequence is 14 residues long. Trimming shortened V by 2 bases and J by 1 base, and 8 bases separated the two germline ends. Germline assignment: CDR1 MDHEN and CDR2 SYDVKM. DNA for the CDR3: TGTGCCAGCAGTTTAGTAGGGAGCCAAGAGACCCAGTACTTC. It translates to CASSLVGSQETQYF.

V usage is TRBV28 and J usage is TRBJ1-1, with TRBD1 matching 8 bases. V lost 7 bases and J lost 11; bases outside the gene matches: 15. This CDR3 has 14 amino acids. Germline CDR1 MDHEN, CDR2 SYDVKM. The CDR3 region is CASTPRGQVMAAFF. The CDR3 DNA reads TGTGCCAGCACCCCCAGGGGACAGGTAATGGCTGCTTTCTTT.

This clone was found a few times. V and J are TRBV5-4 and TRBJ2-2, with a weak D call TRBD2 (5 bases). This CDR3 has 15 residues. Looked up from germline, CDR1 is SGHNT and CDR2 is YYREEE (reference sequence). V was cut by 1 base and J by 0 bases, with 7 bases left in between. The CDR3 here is CASSLSGANTGELFF. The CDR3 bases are TGTGCCAGCAGCTTGTCCGGGGCGAACACCGGGGAGCTGTTTTTT.

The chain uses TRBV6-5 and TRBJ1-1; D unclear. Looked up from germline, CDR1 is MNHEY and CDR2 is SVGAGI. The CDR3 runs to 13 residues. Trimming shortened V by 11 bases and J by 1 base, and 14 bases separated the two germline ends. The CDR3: CAVFSVKNTEAFF. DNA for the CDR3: TGTGCCGTCTTCTCGGTGAAGAACACTGAAGCTTTCTTT.

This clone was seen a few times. The CDR3 reads CSALEREQYF. CDR3 nucleotide sequence: TGCAGTGCACTAGAGAGAGAGCAGTACTTC. V and J are TRBV20-1 and TRBJ2-7, with a possible D match to TRBD2 (5 bases). Germline assignment: CDR1 DFQATT and CDR2 SNEGSKA (reference sequence). The length of the CDR3 is 10 residues. Trimming cost V 6 bases and J 7 bases, with 10 bases left between them.

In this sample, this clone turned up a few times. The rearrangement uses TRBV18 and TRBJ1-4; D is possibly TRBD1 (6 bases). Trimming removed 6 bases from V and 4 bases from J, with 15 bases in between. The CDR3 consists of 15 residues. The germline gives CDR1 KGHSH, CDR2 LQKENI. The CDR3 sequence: CASSPRTEVNEKLFF. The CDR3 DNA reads TGTGCCAGCTCTCCTCGGACAGAGGTTAATGAAAAACTGTTTTTT. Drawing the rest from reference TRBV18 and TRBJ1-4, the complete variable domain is NAGVMQNPRHLVRRRGQEARLRCSPMKGHSHVYWYRQLPEEGLKFMVYLQKENIIDESGMPKERFSAEFPKEGPSILRIQQVVRGDSAAYFCASSPRTEVNEKLFFGSGTQLSVL.

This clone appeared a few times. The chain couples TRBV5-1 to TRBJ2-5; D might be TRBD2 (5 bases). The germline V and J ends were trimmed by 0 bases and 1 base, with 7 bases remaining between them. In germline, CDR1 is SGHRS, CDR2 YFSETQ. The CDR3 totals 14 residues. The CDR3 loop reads CASSLEGVQETQYF. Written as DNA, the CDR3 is TGCGCCAGCAGCTTGGAGGGAGTCCAAGAGACCCAGTACTTC. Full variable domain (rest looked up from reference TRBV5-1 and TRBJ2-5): KAGVTQTPRYLIKTRGQQVTLSCSPISGHRSVSWYQQTPGQGLQFLFEYFSETQRNKGNFPGRFSGRQFSNSRSEMNVSTLELGDSALYLCASSLEGVQETQYFGPGTRLLVL.

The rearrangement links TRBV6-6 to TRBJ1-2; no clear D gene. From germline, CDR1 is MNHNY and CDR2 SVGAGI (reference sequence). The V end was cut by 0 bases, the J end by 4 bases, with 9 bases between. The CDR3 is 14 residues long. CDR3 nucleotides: TGTGCCAGCAGTTACTCGTTCAGGAGCTATGGCTACACCTTC. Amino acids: CASSYSFRSYGYTF.

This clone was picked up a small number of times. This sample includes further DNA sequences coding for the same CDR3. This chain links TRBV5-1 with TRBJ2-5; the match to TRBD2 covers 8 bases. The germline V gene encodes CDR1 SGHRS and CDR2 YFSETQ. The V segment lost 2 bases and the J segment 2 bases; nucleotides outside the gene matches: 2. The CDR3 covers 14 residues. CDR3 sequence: CASSFSGAQETQYF. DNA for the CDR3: TGCGCCAGCAGCTTTAGCGGGGCGCAAGAGACCCAGTACTTC.

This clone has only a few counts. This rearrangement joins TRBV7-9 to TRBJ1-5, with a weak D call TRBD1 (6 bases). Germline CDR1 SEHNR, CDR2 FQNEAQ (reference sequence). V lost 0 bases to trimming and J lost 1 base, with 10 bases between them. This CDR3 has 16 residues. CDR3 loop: CASSLATGMSNQPQHF. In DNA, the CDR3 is TGTGCCAGCAGCTTAGCCACAGGGATGAGCAATCAGCCCCAGCATTTT.

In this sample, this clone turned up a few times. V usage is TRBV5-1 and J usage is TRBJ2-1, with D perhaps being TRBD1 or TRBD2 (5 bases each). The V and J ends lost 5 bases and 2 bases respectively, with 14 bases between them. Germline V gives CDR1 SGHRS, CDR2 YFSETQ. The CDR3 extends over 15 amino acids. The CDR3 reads CASSSGTLPYNEQFF. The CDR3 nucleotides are TGCGCCAGCAGTTCCGGGACCTTGCCCTACAATGAGCAGTTCTTC.

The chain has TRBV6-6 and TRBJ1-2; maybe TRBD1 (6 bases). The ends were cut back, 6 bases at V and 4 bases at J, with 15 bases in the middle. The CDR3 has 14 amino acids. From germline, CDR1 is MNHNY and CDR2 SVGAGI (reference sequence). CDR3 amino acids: CASSLAGAPYGYTF. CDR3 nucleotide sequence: TGTGCCAGCAGCCTCGCAGGGGCGCCCTATGGCTACACCTTC.

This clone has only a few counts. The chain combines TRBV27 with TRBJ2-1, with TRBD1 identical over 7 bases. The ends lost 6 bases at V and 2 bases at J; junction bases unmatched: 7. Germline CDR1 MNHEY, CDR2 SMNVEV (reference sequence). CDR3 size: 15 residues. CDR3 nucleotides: TGTGCCAGCAGCCGGGACAGAGTTGCCTACAATGAGCAGTTCTTC. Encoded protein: CASSRDRVAYNEQFF.

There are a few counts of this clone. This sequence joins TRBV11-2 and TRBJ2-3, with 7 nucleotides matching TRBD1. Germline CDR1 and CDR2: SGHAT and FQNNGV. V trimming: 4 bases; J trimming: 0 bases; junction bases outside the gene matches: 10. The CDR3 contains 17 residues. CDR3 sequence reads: CASSSPLGTASTDTQYF. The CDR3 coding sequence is TGTGCCAGCAGCTCTCCGTTAGGGACAGCTAGCACAGATACGCAGTATTTT.

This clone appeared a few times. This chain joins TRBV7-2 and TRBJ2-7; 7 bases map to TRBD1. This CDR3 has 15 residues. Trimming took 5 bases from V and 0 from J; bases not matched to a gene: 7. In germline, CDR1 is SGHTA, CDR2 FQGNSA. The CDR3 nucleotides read TGTGCCAGCAGCCCGGACAGGACTCTCTCCTACGAGCAGTACTTC. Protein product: CASSPDRTLSYEQYF.

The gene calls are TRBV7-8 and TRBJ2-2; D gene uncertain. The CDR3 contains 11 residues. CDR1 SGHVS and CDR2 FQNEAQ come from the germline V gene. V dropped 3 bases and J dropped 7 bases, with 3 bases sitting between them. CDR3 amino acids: CASSFLGELFF. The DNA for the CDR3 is TGTGCCAGCAGCTTTCTCGGGGAGCTGTTTTTT.

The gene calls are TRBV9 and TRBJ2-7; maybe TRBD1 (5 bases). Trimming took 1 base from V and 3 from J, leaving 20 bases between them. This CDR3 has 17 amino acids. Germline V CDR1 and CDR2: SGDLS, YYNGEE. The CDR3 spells CASSVILKGKRGYEQYF. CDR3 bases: TGTGCCAGCAGCGTAATACTAAAAGGGAAAAGGGGCTACGAGCAGTACTTC.

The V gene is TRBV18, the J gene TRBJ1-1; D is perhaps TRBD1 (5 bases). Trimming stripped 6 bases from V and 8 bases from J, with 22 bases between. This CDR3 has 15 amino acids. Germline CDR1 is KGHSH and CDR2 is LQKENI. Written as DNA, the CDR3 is TGTGCCAGCTCGGTTTTGGGGACCGAGGCTTCCGAAGCTTTCTTT. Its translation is CASSVLGTEASEAFF.

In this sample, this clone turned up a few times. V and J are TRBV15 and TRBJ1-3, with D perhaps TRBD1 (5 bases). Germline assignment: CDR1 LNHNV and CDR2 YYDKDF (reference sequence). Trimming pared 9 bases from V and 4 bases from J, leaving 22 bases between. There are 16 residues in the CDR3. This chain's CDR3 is CATAPGPAVFGNTIYF. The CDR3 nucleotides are TGTGCCACAGCACCGGGACCGGCCGTTTTCGGAAACACCATATATTTT.

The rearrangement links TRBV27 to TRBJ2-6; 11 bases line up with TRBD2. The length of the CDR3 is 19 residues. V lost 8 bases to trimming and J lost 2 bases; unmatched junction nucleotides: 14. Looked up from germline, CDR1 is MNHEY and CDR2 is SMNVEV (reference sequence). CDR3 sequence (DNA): TGTGCCAGCGGACGACTAGCGGGAACGCCCCCTCCTGGGGCCAACGTCCTGACTTTC. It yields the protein CASGRLAGTPPPGANVLTF.

As DNA, the CDR3 is TGCGCCAGCCGGGACAGTAACTATGGCTACACCTTC. It specifies CASRDSNYGYTF. The gene calls are TRBV5-1 and TRBJ1-2, with 7 bases identical to TRBD1. Germline trimming cut 7 bases from V and 1 base from J; bases unmatched to any gene: 1. The CDR3 is 12 amino acids. CDR1 SGHRS and CDR2 YFSETQ come from the germline V gene.

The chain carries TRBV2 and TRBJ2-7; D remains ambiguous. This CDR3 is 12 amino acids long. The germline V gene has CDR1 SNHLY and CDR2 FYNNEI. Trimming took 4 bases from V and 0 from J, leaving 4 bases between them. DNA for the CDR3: TGTGCCAGCAGTGGGTCCTCCTACGAGCAGTACTTC. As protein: CASSGSSYEQYF.

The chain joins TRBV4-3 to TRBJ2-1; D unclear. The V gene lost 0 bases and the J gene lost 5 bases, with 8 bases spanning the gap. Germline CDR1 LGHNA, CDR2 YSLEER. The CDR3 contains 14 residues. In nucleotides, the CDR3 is TGCGCCAGCAGCCAAGAGCCTTGGAACAATGAGCAGTTCTTC. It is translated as CASSQEPWNNEQFF.

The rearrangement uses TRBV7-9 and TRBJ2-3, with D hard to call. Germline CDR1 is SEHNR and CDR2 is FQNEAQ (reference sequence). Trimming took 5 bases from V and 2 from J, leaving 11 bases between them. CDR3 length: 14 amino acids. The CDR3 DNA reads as TGTGCCAGCAGCGCATCGACCATCACAGATACGCAGTATTTT. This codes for CASSASTITDTQYF.

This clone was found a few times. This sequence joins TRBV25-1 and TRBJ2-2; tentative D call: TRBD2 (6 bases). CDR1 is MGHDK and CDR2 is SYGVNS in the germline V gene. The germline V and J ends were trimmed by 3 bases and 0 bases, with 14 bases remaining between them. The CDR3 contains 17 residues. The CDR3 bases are TGTGCCAGCAGTGATCGGAATAGCGGCGCGAACACCGGGGAGCTGTTTTTT. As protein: CASSDRNSGANTGELFF.

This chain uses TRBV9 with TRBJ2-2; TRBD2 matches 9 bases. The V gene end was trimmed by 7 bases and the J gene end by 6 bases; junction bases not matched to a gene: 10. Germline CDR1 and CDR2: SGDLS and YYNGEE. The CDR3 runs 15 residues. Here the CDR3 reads CASGNSGSAAGELFF. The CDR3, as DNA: TGTGCCAGCGGAAATAGCGGGAGTGCGGCCGGGGAGCTGTTTTTT.